The clone carrying this T cell receptor beta chain was seen a few times. Its target is unknown. The sample comes from a study of identical twins. Study-wide results and caveats: Partial confounding of zero-insertion analyses by invariant MAIT and iNKT cells was possible. Beta out-of-frame sequences showed weaker excess twin sharing.

Deletions cut 4 bases from V and 8 bases from J, with 12 bases between. The CDR3 spans 13 residues. Germline CDR1 LGHNA, CDR2 YNFKEQ. MiXCR, applied by TCRdb to the 5' RACE reads, yields one record per CDR3 protein. Among fewer than 450,000 distinct CDR3 sequences, roughly 10% were seen once, and the ten largest hold roughly 8.7%. The clonotype comes from a woman aged 50 to 60 in good health. Sequences were obtained from naive T cells sorted from blood. This sequence joins TRBV4-2 and TRBJ2-1; D is unclear. The CDR3 loop reads CASSRSVIDEQFF. CDR3 bases: TGTGCCAGCAGCCGGTCGGTTATCGATGAGCAGTTCTTC.